The 6 T cell receptor beta chains listed next were all sequenced from one sample in a study of T cells in tuberculosis. After thawing and overnight rest, PBMC were stained with GMM-loaded CD1B tetramer, viability dye and anti-CD3 for sorting. The CD1B tetramers carried C32 glucose monomycolate purified from Rhodococcus equi. TCRdb's table, derived via immunoSEQ multiplex PCR, lists solely in-frame clones and lacks some. The sample yields 70,000 to 95,000 clones, roughly 91% seen once. The material sequenced was CD1b-GMM tetramer-negative cells sorted from PBMCs. All receptors come from an adult woman with latent tuberculosis.

The chain employs TRBV15 and TRBJ2-2; D might be TRBD1 (5 bases). V lost 5 bases, J lost 1 base, and 17 bases lay in between. CDR3 length equals 17 residues. Germline loops: CDR1 LNHNV, CDR2 YYDKDF (reference sequence). CDR3 bases: TGTGCCACCAGCGGCCCCCCGGTCAGGGAGAACACCGGGGAGCTGTTTTTT. The encoded protein is CATSGPPVRENTGELFF.

The chain uses TRBV6-5 and TRBJ1-1; 11 bases are shared with TRBD1. V lost 2 bases, J lost 4 bases, and 3 bases stayed unmatched. This CDR3 is built from 15 residues. CDR1 is MNHEY, CDR2 SVGAGI, per germline. CDR3 DNA: TGTGCCAGCAGTTACGGGACAGGGGGGGGCACTGAAGCTTTCTTT. It yields the protein CASSYGTGGGTEAFF.

The chain employs TRBV27 and TRBJ2-1, with D tentatively TRBD2 (6 bases). The CDR3 extends over 15 amino acids. The germline V gene has CDR1 MNHEY and CDR2 SMNVEV (reference sequence). The V gene lost 5 bases and the J gene lost 0 bases, with 11 bases spanning the gap. CDR3 sequence: CASSNLASSYNEQFF. CDR3 DNA sequence: TGTGCCAGCAGTAATCTAGCGAGCTCCTACAATGAGCAGTTCTTC.

The chain combines TRBV5-1 with TRBJ2-1; D may be TRBD2 (5 bases). Germline V gives CDR1 SGHRS, CDR2 YFSETQ. The CDR3 loop spans 14 amino acids. Trimming removed 2 bases from V and 5 bases from J, with 11 bases in between. The CDR3 is CASSFMGVNNEQFF. In DNA, the CDR3 is TGCGCCAGCAGCTTCATGGGAGTGAACAATGAGCAGTTCTTC.

The rearrangement joins TRBV11-2 to TRBJ2-5; TRBD2 matches at 12 bases. CDR3 size: 17 residues. Germline CDR1 reads SGHAT; CDR2 reads FQNNGV. J lost 5 bases, V lost 4 bases, and 11 bases had no gene match. The CDR3, as DNA: TGTGCCAGCAGCTCCCTAGCGGGGGGGCAGGGTTGGGAGACCCAGTACTTC. Its translation: CASSSLAGGQGWETQYF.

The rearrangement links TRBV9 to TRBJ2-6, with a possible D match to TRBD2 (5 bases). With 0 bases removed from V and 2 bases from J, the gap between germline ends came to 9 bases. Germline CDR1 SGDLS, CDR2 YYNGEE. The CDR3 loop spans 16 amino acids. The CDR3 sequence: CASSVAGGTGANVLTF. CDR3 nucleotides: TGTGCCAGCAGCGTAGCCGGAGGTACTGGGGCCAACGTCCTGACTTTC.